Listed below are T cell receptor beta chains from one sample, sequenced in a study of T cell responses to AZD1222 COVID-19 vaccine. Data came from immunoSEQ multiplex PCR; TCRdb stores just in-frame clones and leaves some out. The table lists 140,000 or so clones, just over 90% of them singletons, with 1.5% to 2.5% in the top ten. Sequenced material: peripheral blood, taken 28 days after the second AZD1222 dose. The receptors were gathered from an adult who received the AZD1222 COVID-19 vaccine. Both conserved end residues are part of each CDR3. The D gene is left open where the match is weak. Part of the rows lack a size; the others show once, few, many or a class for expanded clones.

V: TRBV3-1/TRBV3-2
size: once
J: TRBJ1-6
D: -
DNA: TGTGCCAGCAGCCTATTAGAGCAGGGGAATTCACCCCTCCACTTT
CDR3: CASSLLEQGNSPLHF

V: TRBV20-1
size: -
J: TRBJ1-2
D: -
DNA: TGCAGTGCTCCGCAGGTGGATGGCTACACCTTC
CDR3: CSAPQVDGYTF

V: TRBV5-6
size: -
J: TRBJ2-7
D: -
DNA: TGTGCCAGCAGCGTTGGACCTGACGGTTACGAGCAGTACTTC
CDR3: CASSVGPDGYEQYF

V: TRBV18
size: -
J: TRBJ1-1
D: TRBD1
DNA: TGTGCCAGCTCCTCTACAGGGGACACTGAAGCTTTCTTT
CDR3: CASSSTGDTEAFF

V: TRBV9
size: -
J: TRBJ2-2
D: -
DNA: TGTGCCAGCAGCGGGGTTAGCGGGGAGCTGTTTTTT
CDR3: CASSGVSGELFF

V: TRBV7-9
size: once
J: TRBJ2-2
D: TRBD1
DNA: TGTGCCAGCAGCTTAGCCTTAAGACAGGGGTTCGGCACCGGGGAGCTGTTTTTT
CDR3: CASSLALRQGFGTGELFF

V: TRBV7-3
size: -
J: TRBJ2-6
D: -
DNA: TGTGCCAGCAGCTTTGGGGCACCTGGGGCCAACGTCCTGACTTTC
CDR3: CASSFGAPGANVLTF

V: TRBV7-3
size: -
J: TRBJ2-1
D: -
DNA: TGTGCCAGCAGCCCCGAGGGGGGGAATGAGCAGTTCTTC
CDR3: CASSPEGGNEQFF

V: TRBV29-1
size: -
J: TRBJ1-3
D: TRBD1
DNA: TGCAGCGTTCGGTCCGGGACAGCTGGAAACACCATATATTTT
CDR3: CSVRSGTAGNTIYF

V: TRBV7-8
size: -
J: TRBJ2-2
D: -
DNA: TGTGCCAGCAGCTTGTCAGACTCGATGACCGGGGAGCTGTTTTTT
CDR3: CASSLSDSMTGELFF

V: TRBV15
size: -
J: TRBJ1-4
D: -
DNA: TGTGCCACCAGCAGAGATGGGGAGGGAGTCAGCGAAAAACTGTTTTTT
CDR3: CATSRDGEGVSEKLFF

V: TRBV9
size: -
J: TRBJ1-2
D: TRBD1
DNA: TGTGCCAGCAGCAAGGGACAGGGGTATGTTGCGAGGGGCTACACCTTC
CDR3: CASSKGQGYVARGYTF

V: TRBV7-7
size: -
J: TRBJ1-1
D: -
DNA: TGTGCCAGCAGCTCGGGCCCCGGTACTGAAGCTTTCTTT
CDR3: CASSSGPGTEAFF

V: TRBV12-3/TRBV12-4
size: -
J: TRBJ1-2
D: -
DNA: TGTGCCAGCAGTTTTTCTCCAGATGGCTACACCTTC
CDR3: CASSFSPDGYTF

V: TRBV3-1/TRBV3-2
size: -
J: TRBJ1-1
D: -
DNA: TGTGCCAGCAGCCACTCATGGAGATTTGAAGCTTTCTTT
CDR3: CASSHSWRFEAFF

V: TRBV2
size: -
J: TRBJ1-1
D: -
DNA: TGTGCCAGCAATCTGGAGGGTCAGGGTCAAACTGAAGCTTTCTTT
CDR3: CASNLEGQGQTEAFF

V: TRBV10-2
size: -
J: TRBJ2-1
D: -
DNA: TGCGCCAGCAGTGAGTCGGGGCCCTACAATGAGCAGTTCTTC
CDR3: CASSESGPYNEQFF

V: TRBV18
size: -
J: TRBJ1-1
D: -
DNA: TGTGCCAGCTCACCAGGGTTGGACACTGAAGCTTTCTTT
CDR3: CASSPGLDTEAFF

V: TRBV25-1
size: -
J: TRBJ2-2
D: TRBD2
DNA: TGTGCCAGCAGTCCCCGGACTAGGTACACCGGGGAGCTGTTTTTT
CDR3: CASSPRTRYTGELFF

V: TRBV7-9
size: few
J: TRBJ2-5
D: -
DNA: TGTGCCAGCAGCTTCGGGCAAGAGACCCAGTACTTC
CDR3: CASSFGQETQYF

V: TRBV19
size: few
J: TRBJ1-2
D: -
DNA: TGTGCCAGTAGTATAGACCTGTACTCCGGGACCACGAGGGGAGGCTACACCTTC
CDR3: CASSIDLYSGTTRGGYTF

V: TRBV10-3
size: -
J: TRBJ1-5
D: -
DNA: TGTGCCATCAGGGACGGCACCAATCAGCCCCAGCATTTT
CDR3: CAIRDGTNQPQHF

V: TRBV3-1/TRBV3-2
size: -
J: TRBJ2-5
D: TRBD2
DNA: TGTGCCAGCAGCCGGTCAGCGGGAGGGAAAGAGACCCAGTACTTC
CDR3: CASSRSAGGKETQYF

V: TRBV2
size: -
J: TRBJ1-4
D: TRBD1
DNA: TGTGCCAGCAGTGAAGCTGGCACAGGGGGTGAAAAACTGTTTTTT
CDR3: CASSEAGTGGEKLFF

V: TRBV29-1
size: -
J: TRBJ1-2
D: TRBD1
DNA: TGCAGCGTCTCACAGGGGGCGAGAGGTGGCTACACCTTC
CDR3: CSVSQGARGGYTF

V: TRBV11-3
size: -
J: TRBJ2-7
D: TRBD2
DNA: TGTGCCAGCAGCTTACCCGGGACTAGCGAGTCCTACGAGCAGTACTTC
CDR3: CASSLPGTSESYEQYF

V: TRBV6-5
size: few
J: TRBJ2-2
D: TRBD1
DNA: TGTGCCAGCAGTTATGTCAGGGGGTCGGCCGGGGAGCTGTTTTTT
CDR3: CASSYVRGSAGELFF

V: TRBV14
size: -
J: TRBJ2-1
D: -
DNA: TGTGCCAGCAGCCAAGACGCTAGCGATTCCTACAATGAGCAGTTCTTC
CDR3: CASSQDASDSYNEQFF

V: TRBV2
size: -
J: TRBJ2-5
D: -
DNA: TGTGCCAGCACCCGATCGGGAGCGGAGTACCAAGAGACCCAGTACTTC
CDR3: CASTRSGAEYQETQYF

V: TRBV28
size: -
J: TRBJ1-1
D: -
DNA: TGTGCCAGCAGTTCCGAGGGTCGAAAGGGCGGCACTGAAGCTTTCTTT
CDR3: CASSSEGRKGGTEAFF

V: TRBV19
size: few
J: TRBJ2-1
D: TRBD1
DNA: TGTGCCAGTAGTCCCTTGACAGGGATTGGAAATGAGCAGTTCTTC
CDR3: CASSPLTGIGNEQFF

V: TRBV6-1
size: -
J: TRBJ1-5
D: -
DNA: TGTGCCAGCAGTGAAGCGCAGGGAGGCAATCAGCCCCAGCATTTT
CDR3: CASSEAQGGNQPQHF

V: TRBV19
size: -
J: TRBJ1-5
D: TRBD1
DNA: TGTGCCAGTAGCCACGGCCCGACAGGGAAAGGCAATCAGCCCCAGCATTTT
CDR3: CASSHGPTGKGNQPQHF

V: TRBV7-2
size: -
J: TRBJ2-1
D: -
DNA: TGTGCCAGCAGCCCGTTTAGGCGGGGAAACAATGAGCAGTTCTTC
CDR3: CASSPFRRGNNEQFF

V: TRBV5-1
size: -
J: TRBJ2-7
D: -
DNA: TGCGCCAGCAGGTCTCAAGGTACGACCGTCTACGAGCAGTACTTC
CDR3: CASRSQGTTVYEQYF

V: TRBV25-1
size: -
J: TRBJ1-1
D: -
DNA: TGTGCCAGCAGATTCACACGGGGGCGGAACACTGAAGCTTTCTTT
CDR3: CASRFTRGRNTEAFF

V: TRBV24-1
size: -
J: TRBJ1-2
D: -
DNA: TGTGCCACCAGTGATTTCGGGGGCGGCTACACCTTC
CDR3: CATSDFGGGYTF

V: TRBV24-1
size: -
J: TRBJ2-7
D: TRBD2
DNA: TGTGCCACCAGTGATTTTCATATAGCGGGAGGGCCTAAATACGAGCAGTACTTC
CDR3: CATSDFHIAGGPKYEQYF

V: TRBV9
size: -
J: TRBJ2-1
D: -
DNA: TGTGCCAGCGGGGGGAACAATGAGCAGTTCTTC
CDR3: CASGGNNEQFF

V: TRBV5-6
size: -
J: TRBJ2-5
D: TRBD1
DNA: TGTGCCAGCAGCCTACAGGGGGTCGCGGAGACCCAGTACTTC
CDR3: CASSLQGVAETQYF

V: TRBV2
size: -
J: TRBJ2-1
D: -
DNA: TGTGCCAGCAGTGACGGGCCCTACAATGAGCAGTTCTTC
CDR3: CASSDGPYNEQFF

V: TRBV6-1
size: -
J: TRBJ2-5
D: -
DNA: TGTGCCAGCAGGGGTCAAGAGACCCAGTACTTC
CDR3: CASRGQETQYF

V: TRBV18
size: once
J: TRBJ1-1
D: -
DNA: TGTGCCAGCTCACCGAATACAGGGAGTCCTGAAGCTTTCTTT
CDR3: CASSPNTGSPEAFF

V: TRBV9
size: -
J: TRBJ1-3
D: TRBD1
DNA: TGTGCCAGCAGCGTAGCAGCTAGACAGGGGTACGGAAACACCATATATTTT
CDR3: CASSVAARQGYGNTIYF

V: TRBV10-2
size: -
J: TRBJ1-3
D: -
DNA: TGCGCCAGCAGCGCTGGTAACACCATATATTTT
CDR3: CASSAGNTIYF

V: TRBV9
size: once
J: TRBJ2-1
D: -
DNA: TGTGCCAGCAGCCTCCGGGTTGAAGGTCGCGCAGGGGATGAGCAGTTCTTC
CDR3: CASSLRVEGRAGDEQFF

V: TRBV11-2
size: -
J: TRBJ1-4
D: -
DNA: TGTGCCAGCAGCACATGGCCTAGGGGACACGGTAATGAAAAACTGTTTTTT
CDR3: CASSTWPRGHGNEKLFF

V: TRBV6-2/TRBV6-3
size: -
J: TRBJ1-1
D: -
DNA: TGTGCCAGCAGTTACTTCACGACAGGCAAGACTGAAGCTTTCTTT
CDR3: CASSYFTTGKTEAFF

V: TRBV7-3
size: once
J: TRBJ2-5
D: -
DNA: TGTGCCAGCAGCCCAAAGTACCAAGAGACCCAGTACTTC
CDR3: CASSPKYQETQYF

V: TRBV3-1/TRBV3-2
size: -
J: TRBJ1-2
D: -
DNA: TGTGCCAGCGGCCAGGGAGAGGGCTACACCTTC
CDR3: CASGQGEGYTF

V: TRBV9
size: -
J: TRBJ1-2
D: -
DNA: TGTGCCAGCACCAGAGCAGGGAGCTCACACTACCATGGCTACACCTTC
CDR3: CASTRAGSSHYHGYTF

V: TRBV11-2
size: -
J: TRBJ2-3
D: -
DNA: TGTGCCAGCAGCGCCAGGGCGTTGGGCACAGATACGCAGTATTTT
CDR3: CASSARALGTDTQYF

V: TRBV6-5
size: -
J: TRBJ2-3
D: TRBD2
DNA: TGTGCCTTACACGCCGGGGGGAACACAGATACGCAGTATTTT
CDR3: CALHAGGNTDTQYF

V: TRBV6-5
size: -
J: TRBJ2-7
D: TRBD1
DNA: TGTGCCAGCAGTCGGGACAGGGTGAGATACGAGCAGTACTTC
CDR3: CASSRDRVRYEQYF

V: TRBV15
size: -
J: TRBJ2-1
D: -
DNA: TGTGCCACCAGCACAGGGTACAATGAGCAGTTCTTC
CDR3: CATSTGYNEQFF